This T cell receptor beta chain was captured in a study of T-cell memory formation after mild COVID-19. The wider study: TCR clusters were mostly confined to one donor each.

A note on this clonotype: Antigen: not known.

Germline CDR1 SEHNR, CDR2 FQNEAQ (reference sequence). The CDR3 has 14 amino acids. The J segment lost 1 base and the V segment lost 6 bases, leaving 4 bases of the junction unmatched. Libraries for TCRalpha and TCRbeta carried sample barcodes and unique molecular identifiers via 5'RACE. TCRdb re-called the 5' RACE reads with MiXCR, one entry per CDR3 protein. The sample lists 350,000 to 500,000 distinct CDR3 sequences, 20% to 30% seen once, with around 14% in the top ten. Notes on the study in general: Day 15 to 85 contracting clones showed balanced CD4/CD8; day 15 to 37 expanders favored CD4+.

The clonotype comes from an adult woman who had mild COVID-19 (a few samples of this study predate the infection). Cell type and time point are not known. The sample taken for sequencing was PBMCs or a T cell subset sorted from them (not recorded which). This chain joins TRBV7-9 and TRBJ2-7; 9 bases map to TRBD2. The CDR3 DNA reads as TGTGCCAGCAGTGGGAGCGGGAGGTCCTACGAGCAGTACTTC. Its protein is CASSGSGRSYEQYF.